The entry that follows covers one T cell receptor (beta chain) sequence. These data originate in a study of immune characterization of retroperitoneal liposarcoma. A single record per CDR3 protein comes from TCRdb applying MiXCR to the PCR reads. Altogether more than 9,000 distinct CDR3 sequences are present, 27% being singletons, with the ten largest covering around 9.3%. From germline, CDR1 is MGHDK and CDR2 SYGVNS. V was pared by 7 bases and J by 3 bases, with 12 bases between. CDR3 length: 14 residues. This TCR came from a female donor with retroperitoneal liposarcoma. Sequencing used tumor tissue. This chain uses TRBV25-1 with TRBJ2-2; TRBD2 is a possible D gene (6 bases). The CDR3 sequence is CASTRAGHTGELFF. The CDR3 DNA is TGTGCCAGCACTAGAGCGGGTCACACCGGGGAGCTGTTTTTT.